The rows below give T cell receptor beta chains drawn from one sample of a study of shared clonotypes between healthy human individuals. Generated by immunoSEQ multiplex PCR, the TCRdb table keeps only in-frame clones and is missing some. The sample shows 550,000 to 800,000 clones, about 74% of them seen only once. Sequencing input: memory CD4+ T cells sorted from blood. These receptors were taken from a woman in her thirties in good health. Both conserved end residues are part of each CDR3. The order of the fields is clone size, J gene, D gene, V gene, CDR3 protein, CDR3 DNA. D genes are given only for firm matches. For some rows the clone size is stated as once, few or many, or as a class when expanded; others skip it.

size: -; J: TRBJ2-1; D: -; V: TRBV9; CDR3: CASSGGPPSLNEQFF; DNA: TGTGCCAGCAGCGGAGGACCCCCCTCCCTCAATGAGCAGTTCTTC
size: -; J: TRBJ1-4; D: -; V: TRBV2; CDR3: CASSEGRARNEKLFF; DNA: TGTGCCAGCAGTGAAGGGCGGGCCCGGAATGAAAAACTGTTTTTT
size: -; J: TRBJ2-1; D: TRBD1; V: TRBV14; CDR3: CASSQDLRGRNEQFF; DNA: TGTGCCAGCAGCCAAGATCTAAGGGGGCGGAATGAGCAGTTCTTC
size: once; J: TRBJ1-1; D: -; V: TRBV19; CDR3: CASSINRVSEAFF; DNA: TGTGCCAGTAGTATAAACAGGGTTAGTGAAGCTTTCTTT
size: once; J: TRBJ2-2; D: -; V: TRBV10-3; CDR3: CAISEGPTGELFF; DNA: TGTGCCATCAGTGAGGGCCCCACCGGGGAGCTGTTTTTT
size: many; J: TRBJ2-1; D: -; V: TRBV5-1; CDR3: CASSRGDSGNEQFF; DNA: TGCGCCAGCAGCAGGGGGGACTCCGGGAATGAGCAGTTCTTC
size: few; J: TRBJ2-1; D: TRBD1; V: TRBV18; CDR3: CASSPNTGQGRREEQFF; DNA: TGTGCCAGCTCACCGAATACGGGACAGGGGCGACGAGAGGAGCAGTTCTTC
size: -; J: TRBJ2-5; D: -; V: TRBV6-1; CDR3: CASKRMASSETQYF; DNA: TGTGCCAGCAAACGAATGGCCTCCTCAGAGACCCAGTACTTC
size: few; J: TRBJ1-5; D: -; V: TRBV11-2; CDR3: CASNDQNQPQHF; DNA: TGTGCCAGCAACGACCAGAATCAGCCCCAGCATTTT
size: -; J: TRBJ2-3; D: TRBD2; V: TRBV5-4; CDR3: CASSYPIGLAGADTQYF; DNA: TGTGCCAGCAGCTACCCCATAGGGCTAGCGGGAGCAGATACGCAGTATTTT
size: -; J: TRBJ1-2; D: -; V: TRBV11-2; CDR3: CASSLGFGVNYGYTF; DNA: TGTGCCAGCAGCTTAGGGTTTGGGGTGAACTATGGCTACACCTTC
size: -; J: TRBJ2-1; D: -; V: TRBV19; CDR3: CASSMQGVGEQFF; DNA: TGTGCCAGTAGTATGCAAGGAGTGGGTGAGCAGTTCTTC
size: few; J: TRBJ2-1; D: -; V: TRBV7-9; CDR3: CASSLAGKRFF; DNA: TGTGCCAGCAGCTTAGCAGGGAAGCGGTTCTTC
size: -; J: TRBJ2-3; D: TRBD2; V: TRBV7-2; CDR3: CASTRTSGVTDTQYF; DNA: TGTGCCAGCACCAGGACTAGCGGGGTTACAGATACGCAGTATTTT
size: -; J: TRBJ2-3; D: -; V: TRBV5-4; CDR3: CASSLGGDRVKLATQYF; DNA: TGTGCCAGCAGCTTGGGGGGGGACCGCGTAAAACTAGCTACGCAGTATTTT
size: -; J: TRBJ2-5; D: -; V: TRBV7-9; CDR3: CASSYDGIQETQYF; DNA: TGTGCCAGCAGCTACGACGGTATTCAAGAGACCCAGTACTTC
size: -; J: TRBJ1-5; D: -; V: TRBV28; CDR3: CASSYGVGNQPQHF; DNA: TGTGCCAGCAGTTACGGGGTCGGCAATCAGCCCCAGCATTTT
size: -; J: TRBJ2-7; D: -; V: TRBV28; CDR3: CASIATELSYEQYF; DNA: TGTGCCAGTATCGCTACTGAGCTCTCCTACGAGCAGTACTTC
size: many; J: TRBJ1-5; D: -; V: TRBV19; CDR3: CASSIGEYQPQHF; DNA: TGTGCCAGTAGTATAGGGGAGTATCAGCCCCAGCATTTT
size: -; J: TRBJ2-3; D: -; V: TRBV5-4; CDR3: CASSQTPTDTQYF; DNA: TGTGCCAGCAGCCAAACACCGACCGATACGCAGTATTTT
size: -; J: TRBJ1-4; D: -; V: TRBV11-2; CDR3: CASSSIREGRTNEKLFF; DNA: TGTGCCAGCAGCTCGATACGGGAGGGGCGAACTAATGAAAAACTGTTTTTT
size: once; J: TRBJ2-1; D: -; V: TRBV30; CDR3: CASRGYNEQFF; DNA: TGTGCCTCCCGGGGGTACAATGAGCAGTTCTTC
size: -; J: TRBJ1-2; D: TRBD1; V: TRBV28; CDR3: CASRETGVAYGYTF; DNA: TGTGCCAGCAGGGAAACAGGGGTGGCCTATGGCTACACCTTC
size: -; J: TRBJ2-6; D: TRBD1; V: TRBV2; CDR3: CASRNLGTGSAGANVLTF; DNA: TGTGCCAGCAGGAACCTCGGGACAGGGTCCGCTGGGGCCAACGTCCTGACTTTC
size: -; J: TRBJ2-2; D: TRBD2; V: TRBV30; CDR3: CAWTSGRATGELFF; DNA: TGTGCCTGGACTAGCGGGAGGGCCACCGGGGAGCTGTTTTTT
size: -; J: TRBJ2-7; D: TRBD1; V: TRBV4-1; CDR3: CASSPWTGYEQYF; DNA: TGCGCCAGCAGCCCCTGGACAGGGTACGAGCAGTACTTC